The 29 T cell receptor beta chains below were found in one sample sequenced in a study of cytomegalovirus exposure and HLA in healthy donors. The PCR was carried out with 60 Vbeta primers and 13 Jbeta primers. Method: immunoSEQ multiplex PCR; TCRdb's copy keeps in-frame clones and lacks some. Of about 190,000 clones in the sample, roughly 80% were seen once. Sequencing was carried out using PBMCs. The source of these receptors is a man between 40 and 49 years old in good health and CMV-seropositive.

The chain is built from TRBV19 and TRBJ2-3; tentative D call: TRBD1 (5 bases). Trimming pared 3 bases from V and 5 bases from J, leaving 9 bases between. This CDR3 region has 13 residues. From germline, CDR1 is LNHDA and CDR2 SQIVND (reference sequence). The CDR3 DNA is TGTGCCAGTAGTATCGAAGGGGTAGATACGCAGTATTTT. Translation: CASSIEGVDTQYF.

Remarks on this clone: Relative to the germline gene, one junction end is altered; a read error may explain this. The genes are TRBV7-8 and TRBJ1-2; 8 bases map to TRBD1. Germline loops: CDR1 SGHVS, CDR2 FQNEAQ. The CDR3 length is 16 residues. This CDR3 is CASSLYRTGSNYGCTF. The CDR3 nucleotides read TGTGCCAGCAGCTTGTATCGGACAGGGTCCAACTATGGCTGCACCTTC. Full variable domain (rest looked up from reference TRBV7-8 and TRBJ1-2): GAGVSQSPRYKVAKRGQDVALRCDPISGHVSLFWYQQALGQGPEFLTYFQNEAQLDKSGLPSDRFFAERPEGSVSTLKIQRTQQEDSAVYLCASSLYRTGSNYGCTFGSGTRLTVV.

The J gene is TRBJ2-2, the V gene TRBV7-3; D gene uncertain. Germline V gene lookup returns CDR1 SGHTA and CDR2 FQGTGA. CDR3 length: 13 residues. The V end was cut by 5 bases, the J end by 1 base, with 5 bases between. The CDR3 region has the DNA TGTGCCAGCAGCCGACAGAACACCGGGGAGCTGTTTTTT. Protein product: CASSRQNTGELFF. Complete variable domain (other parts from reference TRBV7-3 and TRBJ2-2): GAGVSQTPSNKVTEKGKYVELRCDPISGHTALYWYRQSLGQGPEFLIYFQGTGAADDSGLPNDRFFAVRPEGSVSTLKIQRTERGDSAVYLCASSRQNTGELFFGEGSRLTVL.

This chain links TRBV9 with TRBJ1-3; D may be TRBD1 (5 bases). V was pared by 0 bases and J by 4 bases, with 11 bases between. There are 15 residues in the CDR3. From germline, CDR1 is SGDLS and CDR2 YYNGEE. For the CDR3, the DNA is TGTGCCAGCAGCGTAGGAGGCAGGGTCGGAAACACCATATATTTT. It encodes CASSVGGRVGNTIYF.

The chain recombines TRBV9 with TRBJ2-7, with a weak D call TRBD1 (6 bases). Germline CDR1 reads SGDLS; CDR2 reads YYNGEE. V gave up 0 bases and J gave up 1 base, with 11 bases separating them. This CDR3 spans 15 amino acids. CDR3 bases: TGTGCCAGCAGCGTAGGGGGGACACGGTCCTACGAGCAGTACTTC. This translates into CASSVGGTRSYEQYF. Variable domain in full (rest from reference TRBV9 and TRBJ2-7): DSGVTQTPKHLITATGQRVTLRCSPRSGDLSVYWYQQSLDQGLQFLIQYYNGEERAKGNILERFSAQQFPDLHSELNLSSLELGDSALYFCASSVGGTRSYEQYFGPGTRLTVT.

The CDR3 DNA reads TGTGCCAGCCTCCTCACAGGGGTGGGTGAGCAGTTCTTC. It codes for CASLLTGVGEQFF. The V gene is TRBV28, the J gene TRBJ2-1; 7 bases align to TRBD1. The CDR3 totals 13 residues. Germline CDR1 reads MDHEN; CDR2 reads SYDVKM. With V trimmed by 8 bases and J by 9 bases, 10 bases remained unmatched.

This chain connects TRBV5-4 to TRBJ2-7; 10 bases map to TRBD1. The trim removed 4 bases at V and 6 bases at J, leaving 4 bases unmatched. The CDR3 length is 13 residues. CDR1 is SGHNT and CDR2 is YYREEE in the germline V gene (reference sequence). The DNA of the CDR3 is TGTGCCAGCAGCGTGGACAGGGGGTTCGAGCAGTACTTC. Translating it yields CASSVDRGFEQYF.

The chain employs TRBV28 and TRBJ1-5; TRBD1 agrees at 8 bases. CDR1 is MDHEN and CDR2 is SYDVKM in the germline V gene. The CDR3 contains 13 residues. After removal of 6 bases from V and 7 bases from J, the junction contained 5 bases not matched to a gene. Written as DNA, the CDR3 is TGTGCCAGCAGCGACAGGGGACGGCAGCCCCAGCATTTT. Residues: CASSDRGRQPQHF.

The genes are TRBV9 and TRBJ2-7; TRBD2 matches 12 bases. Losses at the gene ends were 4 bases for V and 4 bases for J; bases not matched to a gene: 12. The CDR3 is 17 residues long. CDR1 is SGDLS and CDR2 is YYNGEE in the germline V gene. DNA for the CDR3: TGTGCCAGCAGCCAGGGGCTAGCGGGGGGGGGTGGGTACGAGCAGTACTTC. It is translated as CASSQGLAGGGGYEQYF.

The chain employs TRBV5-1 and TRBJ2-7, with 13 bases that match TRBD2. With 5 bases clipped from V and 4 bases from J, the junction kept 3 bases outside the gene matches. The CDR3 has 14 amino acids. Germline CDR1 reads SGHRS; CDR2 reads YFSETQ. The CDR3 loop reads CASSSGLAGYEQYF. For the CDR3, the DNA is TGCGCCAGCAGTTCGGGACTAGCGGGGTACGAGCAGTACTTC. The full variable domain, in which reference TRBV5-1 and TRBJ2-7 provide the parts outside the CDR3, is KAGVTQTPRYLIKTRGQQVTLSCSPISGHRSVSWYQQTPGQGLQFLFEYFSETQRNKGNFPGRFSGRQFSNSRSEMNVSTLELGDSALYLCASSSGLAGYEQYFGPGTRLTVT.

This chain connects TRBV5-1 to TRBJ1-2; no reliable D call. V was cut by 4 bases and J by 6 bases, with 13 bases left in between. This CDR3 has 13 amino acids. The germline V gene has CDR1 SGHRS and CDR2 YFSETQ. For the CDR3, the DNA is TGCGCCAGCAGCCAAGCTGTCGGGGATGGCTACACCTTC. This sequence encodes CASSQAVGDGYTF.

This clone turned up a few times. This rearrangement joins TRBV19 to TRBJ2-1, with D perhaps matching TRBD2 (6 bases). Germline CDR1 and CDR2: LNHDA and SQIVND (reference sequence). This CDR3 has 14 residues. Trimming took off 5 bases at V and 4 bases at J, with 12 bases between the two ends. As DNA, the CDR3 is TGTGCCAGTAGTGTCGGGACTTTATACAATGAGCAGTTCTTC. Translating gives CASSVGTLYNEQFF.

There are a few counts of this clone. V is TRBV7-3 and J is TRBJ2-1, with 9 nucleotides matching TRBD2. The CDR3 is 15 residues long. Germline lookup yields CDR1 SGHTA and CDR2 FQGTGA. The V gene end was trimmed by 6 bases and the J gene end by 4 bases; junction bases not matched to a gene: 7. The CDR3 region is CASSKERGAYNEQFF. In DNA form, the CDR3 reads TGTGCCAGCAGTAAAGAGCGGGGGGCATACAATGAGCAGTTCTTC.

The chain joins TRBV12-5 to TRBJ2-1, with TRBD2 matching 10 bases. The V gene end was trimmed by 0 bases and the J gene end by 4 bases; junction bases not matched to a gene: 3. The length of the CDR3 is 16 residues. The germline V gene encodes CDR1 LGHNT and CDR2 FRNRAP. The CDR3 nucleotides read TGTGCTAGTGGTTTGGTCCTAGCGGGGGTGTACAATGAGCAGTTCTTC. Protein product: CASGLVLAGVYNEQFF.

This clone is a singleton in its sample. The rearrangement joins TRBV19 to TRBJ2-5; TRBD2 aligns across 8 bases. Trimming cost V 6 bases and J 6 bases; bases outside gene matches: 9. The CDR3 runs 14 residues. Germline V gene sequence: CDR1 LNHDA, CDR2 SQIVND (reference sequence). DNA of the CDR3: TGTGCCAGTAGCCCTAGGACTAGCTCGAAGACCCAGTACTTC. Its translation: CASSPRTSSKTQYF.

This rearrangement joins TRBV10-3 to TRBJ2-3, with 10 bases identical to TRBD1. In germline, CDR1 is ENHRY, CDR2 SYGVKD. CDR3 length equals 17 residues. The trim removed 5 bases at V and 5 bases at J, leaving 13 bases unmatched. This chain's CDR3 is CAISSSAGTGAEDTQYF. The CDR3 nucleotides read TGTGCCATCAGTTCGTCAGCCGGGACAGGGGCGGAAGATACGCAGTATTTT.

This chain links TRBV29-1 with TRBJ1-1; 7 nucleotides line up with TRBD1. Looked up from germline, CDR1 is SQVTM and CDR2 is ANQGSEA. The CDR3 loop spans 14 amino acids. The trim removed 1 base at V and 3 bases at J, leaving 5 bases unmatched. The CDR3, as DNA: TGCAGCGTTGAAGTACCGGGACAGCACACTGAAGCTTTCTTT. Protein: CSVEVPGQHTEAFF.

The chain is built from TRBV6-6 and TRBJ1-6; 7 bases agree with TRBD1. V lost 5 bases and J lost 5; bases outside the gene matches: 6. Germline loops: CDR1 MNHNY, CDR2 SVGAGI (reference sequence). The CDR3 has 15 residues. The DNA of the CDR3 is TGTGCCAGCAGTAAACCGGGACAGCATAATTCACCCCTCCACTTT. Translation gives CASSKPGQHNSPLHF.

The chain carries TRBV6-5 and TRBJ2-7; D perhaps matches TRBD2 (6 bases). Germline lookup yields CDR1 MNHEY and CDR2 SVGAGI. This CDR3 comprises 14 residues. V gave up 6 bases and J gave up 2 bases, with 14 bases separating them. The CDR3 coding sequence is TGTGCCAGCAGGAACGGGGGTGTACCCTACGAGCAGTACTTC. This sequence encodes CASRNGGVPYEQYF.

The V gene is TRBV28, the J gene TRBJ2-3; maybe TRBD2 (6 bases). The germline V and J ends were trimmed by 5 bases and 2 bases, with 11 bases remaining between them. The germline CDR1 and CDR2 sequences are MDHEN and SYDVKM. The CDR3 is made up of 14 amino acids. CDR3 residues: CASSQAGITDTQYF. DNA of the CDR3: TGTGCCAGCAGTCAGGCGGGGATCACAGATACGCAGTATTTT.

This sequence joins TRBV30 and TRBJ1-3; TRBD1 is a possible D gene (6 bases). Germline loops: CDR1 GTSNPN, CDR2 SVGIG (reference sequence). Trimming shortened V by 1 base and J by 3 bases, and 16 bases separated the two germline ends. The CDR3 loop spans 16 amino acids. The CDR3 region is CAWSGRGRGYGNTIYF. CDR3 DNA sequence: TGTGCCTGGAGTGGCCGGGGGAGGGGGTATGGAAACACCATATATTTT.

This sequence joins TRBV2 and TRBJ2-2; D ambiguous. Germline CDR1 reads SNHLY; CDR2 reads FYNNEI. The V end lost 2 bases, the J end lost 0 bases, and 7 bases lay between the germline ends. CDR3 length: 15 residues. CDR3 loop: CASSEFQANTGELFF. The CDR3 DNA is TGTGCCAGCAGTGAATTCCAGGCGAACACCGGGGAGCTGTTTTTT.

The rearrangement joins TRBV4-3 to TRBJ2-6, with TRBD2 as a possible D gene (6 bases). The germline gives CDR1 LGHNA, CDR2 YSLEER. The CDR3 contains 18 residues. Trimming took 0 bases from V and 0 from J, leaving 12 bases between them. CDR3 coding DNA: TGCGCCAGCAGCCAAGATTTTAGCGGACCCTCTGGGGCCAACGTCCTGACTTTC. It specifies CASSQDFSGPSGANVLTF.

With regard to this clone: Different DNA sequences within this sample yield the same CDR3. The chain has TRBV27 and TRBJ1-1; D is possibly TRBD1 (5 bases). From germline, CDR1 is MNHEY and CDR2 SMNVEV (reference sequence). This CDR3 region has 13 residues. The V end was cut by 5 bases, the J end by 1 base, with 8 bases between. CDR3 sequence: CASSVQGNTEAFF. The DNA for the CDR3 is TGTGCCAGCAGTGTCCAGGGGAACACTGAAGCTTTCTTT.

The chain uses TRBV19 and TRBJ2-3; tentative D call: TRBD2 (6 bases). V gave up 6 bases and J gave up 1 base, with 8 bases separating them. In germline, CDR1 is LNHDA, CDR2 SQIVND (reference sequence). This CDR3 is built from 13 residues. CDR3 amino acids: CASSWGGTDTQYF. CDR3 DNA: TGTGCCAGTAGCTGGGGGGGCACAGATACGCAGTATTTT.

The chain employs TRBV11-2 and TRBJ1-4; possibly TRBD1 for D (5 bases). The CDR3 is made up of 13 amino acids. Trimming shortened V by 3 bases and J by 8 bases, and 10 bases separated the two germline ends. The germline V gene encodes CDR1 SGHAT and CDR2 FQNNGV. This CDR3 is CASSFRRQEKLFF. CDR3 nucleotides: TGTGCCAGCAGCTTCAGGAGACAGGAAAAACTGTTTTTT.

Comment on this clone: This sample also contains other DNA sequences that code for the same CDR3. V and J are TRBV27 and TRBJ2-1; the match to TRBD2 covers 16 bases. The trim removed 5 bases at V and 2 bases at J, leaving 3 bases unmatched. The CDR3 spans 17 residues. Germline assignment: CDR1 MNHEY and CDR2 SMNVEV (reference sequence). The DNA of the CDR3 is TGTGCCAGCAGTCTAGGGACTAGCGGGGGGGCCTACAATGAGCAGTTCTTC. It is translated as CASSLGTSGGAYNEQFF.

The chain couples TRBV19 to TRBJ1-5; D ambiguous. Looked up from germline, CDR1 is LNHDA and CDR2 is SQIVND (reference sequence). This CDR3 region has 16 residues. The germline V and J ends were trimmed by 1 base and 4 bases, with 14 bases remaining between them. Here the CDR3 reads CASSIAASRKNQPQHF. The CDR3 region has the DNA TGTGCCAGTAGTATAGCGGCCAGCAGGAAGAATCAGCCCCAGCATTTT.

CDR3 in amino acids: CASSEGTGGSYEQYF. The CDR3 DNA reads as TGTGCCAGCAGCGAGGGGACAGGGGGTTCCTACGAGCAGTACTTC. This chain joins TRBV7-9 and TRBJ2-7, with 11 bases aligning to TRBD1. The CDR3 has 15 amino acids. V shed 5 bases and J 1 base; nucleotides not matched to a gene: 4. In germline, CDR1 is SEHNR, CDR2 FQNEAQ (reference sequence).